This section outlines one TCR beta chain sequence together with its context. Its antigen is not known. Germline V gene lookup returns CDR1 WSHSY and CDR2 SAAADI. The ends lost 3 bases at V and 6 bases at J; junction bases unmatched: 5. The CDR3 contains 15 residues. These data originate in a study of T cells in localized non-small cell lung cancer. Study observations and caveats: A raised T cell density in blood coincided with lengthier overall survival.

Some clones are missing from TCRdb's copy, which holds only in-frame ones; the method was immunoSEQ multiplex PCR. In the table there are about 4,000 clones, about 37% of which are singletons. The J gene is TRBJ2-2, the V gene TRBV10-2; 9 nucleotides agree with TRBD2. This TCR derives from a woman aged 35-75 years with stage I lung adenocarcinoma. The material was lung tumor tissue, obtained before any cancer treatment. CDR3 sequence (DNA): TGCGCCAGCAGTGATCTAGCGGGATTTTCCGGGGAGCTGTTTTTT. This codes for CASSDLAGFSGELFF.